The 18 T cell receptor beta chains in this list originate from one sample, sequenced in a study of early T cells in non-severe SARS-CoV-2 infection. A single record per CDR3 protein comes from TCRdb applying MiXCR to the 5' RACE reads. Seen here are tens of thousands of distinct CDR3 sequences, around 8% observed once, and the top ten hold roughly 4.2%. The sequenced sample was whole blood. The source of these receptors is an adult who was a healthcare worker with PCR-confirmed SARS-CoV-2 infection or an uninfected control (not recorded which).

The V and J genes are TRBV5-1 and TRBJ1-4; no definite D call. With 4 bases removed from V and 0 bases from J, the gap between germline ends came to 7 bases. The CDR3 totals 14 residues. CDR1 is SGHRS and CDR2 is YFSETQ in the germline V gene. The CDR3 protein is CASSQDATNEKLFF. The CDR3 bases are TGCGCCAGCAGCCAGGATGCAACTAATGAAAAACTGTTTTTT.

V is TRBV28 and J is TRBJ2-7; the D gene is possibly TRBD2 (5 bases). The germline gives CDR1 MDHEN, CDR2 SYDVKM. The CDR3 spans 12 residues. Trimming left V 6 bases short and J 3 bases short, with 9 bases between. The CDR3 loop reads CASSRAGYEQYF. CDR3 sequence (DNA): TGTGCCAGCAGCCGGGCGGGCTACGAGCAGTACTTC.

There are a few counts of this clonotype. This sequence joins TRBV2 and TRBJ1-6, with D possibly being TRBD1 (5 bases). Trimming shortened V by 6 bases and J by 7 bases, and 16 bases separated the two germline ends. CDR1 SNHLY and CDR2 FYNNEI come from the germline V gene. The length of the CDR3 is 15 residues. CDR3 DNA: TGTGCCAGCAGAGCCGACAGACCAGTGAATTCACCCCTCCACTTT. Translated: CASRADRPVNSPLHF.

This clonotype has just a few counts. V is TRBV14 and J is TRBJ2-5; no definite D call. Germline CDR1 and CDR2: SGHDN and FVKESK. CDR3 length equals 17 residues. With 1 base removed from V and 6 bases from J, the gap between germline ends came to 21 bases. CDR3 sequence reads: CASSQANRASPRKTQYF. The CDR3 nucleotides read TGTGCCAGCAGCCAAGCCAACCGGGCTAGTCCCAGAAAGACCCAGTACTTC.

V usage is TRBV25-1 and J usage is TRBJ2-7; 11 nucleotides align to TRBD1. This CDR3 spans 15 amino acids. V lost 4 bases to trimming and J lost 5 bases; unmatched junction nucleotides: 7. Germline CDR1 is MGHDK and CDR2 is SYGVNS. CDR3 DNA sequence: TGTGCCAGCAGTGCCCAGGACAGGGGGCTCCACGAGCAGTACTTC. Translating it yields CASSAQDRGLHEQYF.

The chain joins TRBV6-5 to TRBJ1-1; the match to TRBD1 covers 9 bases. Germline V CDR1 and CDR2: MNHEY, SVGAGI. With V trimmed by 5 bases and J by 12 bases, 7 bases remained unmatched. CDR3 length: 12 residues. CDR3 sequence (DNA): TGTGCCAGCAGTCCGGGACAGGGTCGGACTTTCTTT. Its protein product is CASSPGQGRTFF.

In its sample, this clonotype was seen a few times. The rearrangement joins TRBV6-5 to TRBJ2-1; D uncertain. The CDR3 runs to 13 residues. Trimming left V 5 bases short and J 8 bases short, with 13 bases between. Germline CDR1 and CDR2: MNHEY and SVGAGI. The CDR3 DNA is TGTGCCAGCAGTACCGGCGGTCAGGATGAGCAGTTCTTC. It translates to CASSTGGQDEQFF.

Only a few counts were recorded for this clonotype. The chain has TRBV6-5 and TRBJ2-3, with 10 bases lining up with TRBD2. This CDR3 is built from 16 residues. Trimming at V came to 2 bases and at J to 6 bases, leaving 8 bases not matched to a gene. Germline V gene lookup returns CDR1 MNHEY and CDR2 SVGAGI. The CDR3 nucleotides are TGTGCCAGCAGTTACCTGGCTAGCGGGAGAGGCGATACGCAGTATTTT. Amino acids: CASSYLASGRGDTQYF.

This clonotype was seen a few times. This rearrangement joins TRBV7-9 to TRBJ1-6; D unresolved. This CDR3 spans 13 amino acids. Trimming left V 0 bases short and J 10 bases short, with 7 bases between. Germline CDR1 reads SEHNR; CDR2 reads FQNEAQ (reference sequence). CDR3 sequence (DNA): TGTGCCAGCAGCTTAGCGCGCGGATCACCCCTCCACTTT. Amino acids: CASSLARGSPLHF.

J is TRBJ2-2 and V is TRBV5-6; the D gene is possibly TRBD1 (6 bases). V lost 10 bases and J lost 1, with 14 bases in between. The germline CDR1 and CDR2 sequences are SGHDT and YYEEEE. The CDR3 totals 14 residues. In DNA form, the CDR3 reads TGTGCCTCACAGGGTAAAGAGAACACCGGGGAGCTGTTTTTT. It yields the protein CASQGKENTGELFF.

This clonotype was detected ten times or more. The rearrangement uses TRBV5-1 and TRBJ2-1, with 8 bases fitting TRBD2. This CDR3 is 14 amino acids long. Unmatched junction bases numbered 7, after V lost 4 bases and J lost 7 bases. Germline V gives CDR1 SGHRS, CDR2 YFSETQ. The CDR3 sequence is CASSGGLARNEQFF. DNA of the CDR3: TGCGCCAGCAGCGGAGGACTAGCTCGTAATGAGCAGTTCTTC.

This chain connects TRBV4-1 to TRBJ1-3; tentatively, D is TRBD1 (5 bases). From germline, CDR1 is MGHRA and CDR2 YSYEKL. The CDR3 has 15 residues. The germline V and J ends were trimmed by 0 bases and 4 bases, with 10 bases remaining between them. The CDR3 spells CASSQEGAGGNTIYF. The CDR3 DNA is TGCGCCAGCAGCCAAGAAGGGGCAGGGGGAAACACCATATATTTT.

This chain joins TRBV11-2 and TRBJ2-1; the D is unclear. From germline, CDR1 is SGHAT and CDR2 FQNNGV. The CDR3 consists of 15 residues. V lost 0 bases and J lost 15, with 21 bases in between. This chain's CDR3 is CASSLDPRYASPRFF. CDR3 sequence (DNA): TGTGCCAGCAGCTTAGACCCCAGGTATGCATCCCCGCGGTTCTTC.

A few counts support this clonotype. At one end, the junction sequence differs from germline, possibly due to a read error. The CDR3: CASSLDGYSLWF. Written as DNA, the CDR3 is TGTGCCAGCAGCCTAGACGGATACTCGCTGTGGTTC. This chain connects TRBV11-3 to TRBJ2-7; D is unresolved. Germline loops: CDR1 SGHNT, CDR2 YENEEA. CDR3 length equals 12 residues.

This clonotype has a count of ten or more. V and J are TRBV29-1 and TRBJ2-1, with 13 bases aligning to TRBD2. The length of the CDR3 is 14 residues. V lost 6 bases, J lost 9 bases, and 8 bases stayed unmatched. Germline loops: CDR1 SQVTM, CDR2 ANQGSEA. The CDR3 DNA reads TGCAGCGTCGCCACTAGCGGGGGGGCGGGTGAGCAGTTCTTC. Translation gives CSVATSGGAGEQFF.

This clonotype was found a few times. V is TRBV5-1 and J is TRBJ2-6; no definite D call. This CDR3 contains 17 residues. Germline V gene sequence: CDR1 SGHRS, CDR2 YFSETQ. Trimming left V 1 base short and J 0 bases short, with 11 bases between. CDR3 sequence reads: CASSLKEATSGANVLTF. The DNA of the CDR3 is TGCGCCAGCAGCTTGAAAGAGGCCACCTCTGGGGCCAACGTCCTGACTTTC.

This clonotype was counted between two and nine times. The chain links TRBV29-1 to TRBJ2-5, with 8 bases aligning to TRBD1. The CDR3 spans 12 residues. Germline lookup yields CDR1 SQVTM and CDR2 ANQGSEA. V lost 7 bases and J lost 4; bases outside the gene matches: 5. For the CDR3, the DNA is TGCAGCGCACTCAGGGGGCTAGAGACCCAGTACTTC. Translating gives CSALRGLETQYF.

This clonotype was seen at least ten times. J is TRBJ2-1 and V is TRBV5-6; possibly TRBD2 for D (6 bases). Trimming stripped 0 bases from V and 5 bases from J, with 12 bases between. CDR1 is SGHDT, CDR2 YYEEEE, per germline. The CDR3 runs 15 residues. The CDR3 spells CASSLAGRGHNEQFF. In nucleotides, the CDR3 is TGTGCCAGCAGCTTGGCCGGGCGGGGTCACAATGAGCAGTTCTTC.